The 15 T cell receptor beta chains below come from one sample, sequenced in a study of blood T cell repertoires in COVID-19. Sequencing used immunoSEQ multiplex PCR; TCRdb keeps in-frame clones, though not all of them. The sample carries 410,000 or so clones, about nine tenths recorded once. Material for sequencing was peripheral blood. The origin of the receptors is a woman aged 40 to 50 with COVID-19, enrolled during active disease.

The rearrangement uses TRBV5-1 and TRBJ2-5, with D possibly being TRBD1 (5 bases). This CDR3 has 14 amino acids. Trimming pared 4 bases from V and 5 bases from J, leaving 15 bases between. Germline CDR1 and CDR2: SGHRS and YFSETQ. Written as DNA, the CDR3 is TGCGCCAGCAGCGATAGCCAGGGTGGGGAGACCCAGTACTTC. Residues: CASSDSQGGETQYF.

The chain employs TRBV4-3 and TRBJ2-7, with no clear D. The CDR3 extends over 15 amino acids. The germline V and J ends were trimmed by 0 bases and 5 bases, with 14 bases remaining between them. Looked up from germline, CDR1 is LGHNA and CDR2 is YSLEER. The CDR3 DNA reads TGCGCCAGCAGCCAAGATCCCGGTCCGAACGACGAGCAGTACTTC. Translated: CASSQDPGPNDEQYF.

The rearrangement uses TRBV3-1 (or the pseudogene TRBV3-2) and TRBJ1-2; possible D gene TRBD1, 5 bases. This CDR3 contains 12 residues. V was clipped by 7 bases and J by 7 bases, with 13 bases between them. Germline CDR1 LGHDT, CDR2 YNNKEL (reference sequence). CDR3 sequence reads: CASIRRGCGYTF. As DNA, the CDR3 is TGTGCCAGCATAAGAAGGGGATGTGGCTACACCTTC.

V is TRBV30 and J is TRBJ2-7; D might be TRBD1 (5 bases). V lost 4 bases to trimming and J lost 4 bases, with 17 bases between them. The germline gives CDR1 GTSNPN, CDR2 SVGIG (reference sequence). The CDR3 length is 14 residues. The chain's CDR3 is CAWNPRVQGYEQYF. As DNA, the CDR3 is TGTGCCTGGAACCCCAGGGTGCAAGGTTACGAGCAGTACTTC.

V is TRBV2 and J is TRBJ2-1; possible D gene TRBD2, 6 bases. CDR1 SNHLY and CDR2 FYNNEI come from the germline V gene. V lost 8 bases and J lost 4, with 15 bases in between. This CDR3 contains 14 residues. For the CDR3, the DNA is TGTGCCAGCTGTGTAACAAGCGGGTACAATGAGCAGTTCTTC. Residues: CASCVTSGYNEQFF.

CDR3 bases: TGTGCCAGCAGTGGTACGGGGATAGGGCGCACGAACACTGAAGCTTTCTTT. Protein: CASSGTGIGRTNTEAFF. The V and J genes are TRBV27 and TRBJ1-1; D is undetermined. Deletions cut 5 bases from V and 1 base from J, with 20 bases between. The CDR3 contains 17 residues. Germline CDR1 reads MNHEY; CDR2 reads SMNVEV (reference sequence).

This clone was detected only a few times. The chain uses TRBV28 and TRBJ2-7; TRBD2 matches 12 bases. The CDR3 loop spans 15 amino acids. CDR1 is MDHEN and CDR2 is SYDVKM in the germline V gene. The V and J ends lost 6 bases and 4 bases, in that order; junction bases with no gene match: 7. Here the CDR3 DNA reads TGTGCCAGCAGGGGATCTAGCGGGAGGGGATACGAGCAGTACTTC. Amino acid sequence: CASRGSSGRGYEQYF.

V usage is TRBV16 and J usage is TRBJ1-5, with 7 bases matching TRBD1. The CDR3 is made up of 14 amino acids. Germline CDR1 KGHSY, CDR2 FQNENV. V gave up 6 bases and J gave up 2 bases; unmatched junction bases: 4. The CDR3 here is CASSSTGGNQPQHF. The CDR3 DNA sequence: TGTGCCAGCAGTTCTACAGGGGGCAATCAGCCCCAGCATTTT. Combining the CDR3 with reference TRBV16 and TRBJ1-5 gives the whole variable domain GEEVAQTPKHLVRGEGQKAKLYCAPIKGHSYVFWYQQVLKNEFKFLISFQNENVFDETGMPKERFSAKCLPNSPCSLEIQATKLEDSAVYFCASSSTGGNQPQHFGDGTRLSIL.

This sequence joins TRBV6-2 or TRBV6-3 and TRBJ2-1; 7 nucleotides align to TRBD1. The length of the CDR3 is 16 residues. CDR1 is MNHEY and CDR2 is SVGEGT in the germline V gene. J gave up 1 base and V 5 bases, and 8 bases lay outside the gene matches. The CDR3 protein is CASSDPTGQSYNEQFF. The CDR3, as DNA: TGTGCCAGCAGTGACCCAACGGGACAGTCCTACAATGAGCAGTTCTTC.

This chain connects TRBV3-1 (or the pseudogene TRBV3-2) to TRBJ2-1, with D perhaps matching TRBD2 (7 bases). Trimming removed 0 bases from V and 7 bases from J, with 25 bases in between. CDR1 is LGHDT, CDR2 YNNKEL, per germline (reference sequence). The CDR3 is 19 amino acids. The DNA for the CDR3 is TGTGCCAGCAGCCAAGAAGAGGAGAAGTGGCGGGGGCCTTTGAATGAGCAGTTCTTC. Amino acid sequence: CASSQEEEKWRGPLNEQFF.

The rearrangement uses TRBV12-5 and TRBJ2-1; TRBD2 matches at 9 bases. The CDR3 is 18 amino acids. Trimming removed 1 base from V and 4 bases from J; junction bases left unmatched: 11. Per the germline V gene, CDR1 is LGHNT and CDR2 is FRNRAP. The DNA of the CDR3 is TGTGCTAGTGGTTTGGCCCCGTTTGCGGGAGGGTTTTACAATGAGCAGTTCTTC. It encodes CASGLAPFAGGFYNEQFF.

This sequence joins TRBV19 and TRBJ2-1; a weak D match, TRBD1 (8 bases). Germline V lookup: CDR1 LNHDA, CDR2 SQIVND (reference sequence). CDR3 length equals 15 residues. V was shortened by 4 bases and J by 3 bases, with 13 bases between the two germline ends. CDR3 loop: CASSTTGGDYNEQFF. The CDR3 DNA follows: TGTGCCAGTAGTACCACAGGGGGGGACTACAATGAGCAGTTCTTC.

This clone came up once. The gene calls are TRBV10-2 and TRBJ1-6; the D is unclear. The CDR3 loop spans 14 amino acids. V was trimmed by 4 bases and J by 6 bases, leaving 10 bases between them. Germline values: CDR1 WSHSY, CDR2 SAAADI. This CDR3 is CASSGAGFNSPLHF. CDR3 in DNA: TGCGCCAGCAGTGGGGCAGGCTTTAATTCACCCCTCCACTTT.

This clone was detected a few times. V is TRBV7-9 and J is TRBJ2-6; D perhaps matches TRBD1 (6 bases). The germline V gene has CDR1 SEHNR and CDR2 FQNEAQ (reference sequence). The CDR3 is 19 amino acids. The germline V and J ends were trimmed by 5 bases and 0 bases, with 20 bases remaining between them. The CDR3 sequence is CASSPRSGDTASGANVLTF. The CDR3 bases are TGTGCCAGCAGCCCCCGAAGTGGGGACACTGCCTCTGGGGCCAACGTCCTGACTTTC.

This chain uses TRBV7-3 with TRBJ2-7; 7 nucleotides match TRBD2. CDR3 size: 16 residues. In germline, CDR1 is SGHTA, CDR2 FQGTGA. With V trimmed by 2 bases and J by 2 bases, 9 bases remained unmatched. Written as DNA, the CDR3 is TGTGCCAGCAGCTTAGATATCGCTAGCGGCACCTACGAGCAGTACTTC. It is translated as CASSLDIASGTYEQYF. The full variable domain, completed using reference TRBV7-3 and TRBJ2-7, is GAGVSQTPSNKVTEKGKYVELRCDPISGHTALYWYRQSLGQGPEFLIYFQGTGAADDSGLPNDRFFAVRPEGSVSTLKIQRTERGDSAVYLCASSLDIASGTYEQYFGPGTRLTVT.